These 18 T cell receptor beta chains share one sample of origin, sequenced in a study of blood T cell repertoires in COVID-19. Libraries were prepared by immunoSEQ multiplex PCR; TCRdb keeps only in-frame clonotypes and omits some of them. Of 170,000 or so clones listed, 75% to 80% are singletons. Sample: peripheral blood. The receptors were gathered from a woman in her seventies with acute or convalescent COVID-19.

The V call is TRBV11-3, the J call TRBJ2-2; 8 positions agree with TRBD1. V lost 5 bases, J lost 1 base, and 3 bases stayed unmatched. CDR3 length: 15 residues. Germline V lookup: CDR1 SGHNT, CDR2 YENEEA. This CDR3 reads CASSPGTGNTGELFF. CDR3 DNA: TGTGCCAGCAGCCCCGGGACAGGGAACACCGGGGAGCTGTTTTTT.

The chain carries TRBV27 and TRBJ2-7, with TRBD2 matching 11 bases. The J segment lost 0 bases and the V segment lost 4 bases, leaving 2 bases of the junction unmatched. This CDR3 is 15 amino acids long. Germline V lookup: CDR1 MNHEY, CDR2 SMNVEV (reference sequence). The CDR3 DNA is TGTGCCAGCAGTTCGGGACTAGCGGCCTCCTACGAGCAGTACTTC. Encoded protein: CASSSGLAASYEQYF.

This chain connects TRBV9 to TRBJ1-1; 9 bases match TRBD1. J was trimmed by 5 bases and V by 4 bases; bases with no gene match: 3. Germline values: CDR1 SGDLS, CDR2 YYNGEE. CDR3 size: 13 residues. The CDR3 is CASSRTGATEAFF. The CDR3 DNA reads as TGTGCCAGCAGCCGGACAGGGGCTACTGAAGCTTTCTTT.

This clone came up once. The chain carries TRBV11-1 and TRBJ2-7; TRBD1 matches at 9 bases. Germline lookup yields CDR1 SGHAT and CDR2 FQDESV (reference sequence). There are 15 residues in the CDR3. Unmatched junction bases numbered 9, after V lost 5 bases and J lost 4 bases. This chain's CDR3 is CASSRAGQGFYEQYF. The CDR3, as DNA: TGTGCCAGCAGCCGTGCGGGACAGGGATTTTACGAGCAGTACTTC. The full variable domain, rest sourced from reference TRBV11-1 and TRBJ2-7, is EAEVAQSPRYKITEKSQAVAFWCDPISGHATLYWYRQILGQGPELLVQFQDESVVDDSQLPKDRFSAERLKGVDSTLKIQPAELGDSAMYLCASSRAGQGFYEQYFGPGTRLTVT.

The chain carries TRBV19 and TRBJ2-2; 7 positions match TRBD1. J lost 6 bases, V lost 2 bases, and 9 bases had no gene match. CDR1 is LNHDA, CDR2 SQIVND, per germline (reference sequence). CDR3 size: 16 residues. The CDR3 is CASSIRGQGKAGELFF. CDR3 DNA sequence: TGTGCCAGTAGTATAAGGGGGCAGGGGAAGGCCGGGGAGCTGTTTTTT.

The CDR3 DNA reads TGTGCCAGCAGCAAAATATTAAGGGGGACAGGGAGGTACGAGCAGTACTTC. The encoded protein is CASSKILRGTGRYEQYF. The chain carries TRBV2 and TRBJ2-7; TRBD1 agrees at 9 bases. CDR1 SNHLY and CDR2 FYNNEI come from the germline V gene. The junction had 16 bases not matched to a gene; V was cut back by 6 bases and J by 4 bases. The CDR3 length is 17 residues. Together with reference TRBV2 and TRBJ2-7, the CDR3 gives the full variable domain: EPEVTQTPSHQVTQMGQEVILRCVPISNHLYFYWYRQILGQKVEFLVSFYNNEISEKSEIFDDQFSVERPDGSNFTLKIRSTKLEDSAMYFCASSKILRGTGRYEQYFGPGTRLTVT.

This chain uses TRBV4-1 with TRBJ1-4; maybe TRBD1 (6 bases). CDR1 MGHRA and CDR2 YSYEKL come from the germline V gene. The V end lost 0 bases, the J end lost 1 base, and 15 bases lay between the germline ends. CDR3 size: 18 residues. CDR3 coding DNA: TGCGCCAGCAGCCAAGATAGAAGCAGGGGTTTAACTAATGAAAAACTGTTTTTT. Translation gives CASSQDRSRGLTNEKLFF.

The chain recombines TRBV18 with TRBJ2-1, with 8 bases matching TRBD2. The CDR3 consists of 14 residues. The germline V gene has CDR1 KGHSH and CDR2 LQKENI. The J segment lost 8 bases and the V segment lost 8 bases, leaving 11 bases of the junction unmatched. In DNA, the CDR3 is TGTGCCAGCGTCGGGACTAGGGTTTCCGATGAGCAGTTCTTC. Translated, it gives CASVGTRVSDEQFF.

This clone has more than one count but fewer than ten. The chain is built from TRBV15 and TRBJ2-1; no clear D. The CDR3 totals 13 residues. Germline CDR1 reads LNHNV; CDR2 reads YYDKDF (reference sequence). Trimming removed 0 bases from V and 8 bases from J, with 8 bases in between. The DNA for the CDR3 is TGTGCCACCAGCAGAGAATCAAACTATGAGCAGTTCTTC. It specifies CATSRESNYEQFF.

V and J are TRBV30 and TRBJ2-5; D is unresolved. Trimming stripped 0 bases from V and 1 base from J, with 6 bases between. The CDR3 length is 13 residues. The germline gives CDR1 GTSNPN, CDR2 SVGIG (reference sequence). DNA of the CDR3: TGTGCCTGGAGTGTTGGCATCCAAGAGACCCAGTACTTC. As protein: CAWSVGIQETQYF. The whole variable domain, filled in from reference TRBV30 and TRBJ2-5, reads SQTIHQWPATLVQPVGSPLSLECTVEGTSNPNLYWYRQAAGRGLQLLFYSVGIGQISSEVPQNLSASRPQDRQFILSSKKLLLSDSGFYLCAWSVGIQETQYFGPGTRLLVL.

At least ten counts were recorded for this clone. The chain employs TRBV11-3 and TRBJ2-5; perhaps TRBD2 as D (5 bases). Trimming left V 1 base short and J 3 bases short, with 9 bases between. CDR1 and CDR2 (germline): SGHNT, YENEEA. This CDR3 has 14 residues. This chain's CDR3 is CASSLGAGEETQYF. Here the CDR3 DNA reads TGTGCCAGCAGCTTAGGTGCCGGGGAAGAGACCCAGTACTTC.

This clone has only one observation. A read error may explain this, as a much larger clone is one base away. The J gene is TRBJ2-7, the V gene TRBV2; no definite D call. Trimming left V 6 bases short and J 3 bases short, with 3 bases between. The germline V gene has CDR1 SNHLY and CDR2 FYNNEI. The CDR3 extends over 10 amino acids. The CDR3 bases are TGTGCCAGCAGCATCTACGAGCAGTACTTC. This encodes CASSIYEQYF.

This chain uses TRBV10-1 with TRBJ2-5; possible D gene TRBD2, 6 bases. Germline CDR1 is WNHNN and CDR2 is SYGVQD (reference sequence). The CDR3 is 13 amino acids. Between the trimmed V and J ends, which lost 6 bases and 7 bases, there was a span of 15 bases. CDR3 amino acids: CASSGTWQGTQYF. The CDR3, as DNA: TGCGCCAGCAGCGGGACTTGGCAGGGGACCCAGTACTTC.

This clone came up once. The gene calls are TRBV4-1 and TRBJ2-7, with 8 bases aligning to TRBD1. Losses at the gene ends were 1 base for V and 7 bases for J; bases not matched to a gene: 9. Germline CDR1 and CDR2: MGHRA and YSYEKL. The CDR3 extends over 15 amino acids. The CDR3 nucleotides are TGCGCCAGCAGCCAAGGTATTCAGGGGGCAGGGGAGCAGTACTTC. It yields the protein CASSQGIQGAGEQYF.

This rearrangement joins TRBV14 to TRBJ2-3; 9 bases agree with TRBD1. The CDR3 loop spans 16 amino acids. Trimming took 5 bases from V and 3 from J; bases not matched to a gene: 9. The germline gives CDR1 SGHDN, CDR2 FVKESK. For the CDR3, the DNA is TGTGCCAGCAGCTTCCGGGACAGGGTGCAAACAGATACGCAGTATTTT. It yields the protein CASSFRDRVQTDTQYF.

The V call is TRBV4-2, the J call TRBJ2-1; D is ambiguous. The germline gives CDR1 LGHNA, CDR2 YNFKEQ. Trimming pared 0 bases from V and 2 bases from J, leaving 11 bases between. The CDR3 totals 16 residues. This chain's CDR3 is CASSQDSAATYNEQFF. CDR3 DNA: TGTGCCAGCAGCCAAGATTCGGCGGCTACCTACAATGAGCAGTTCTTC.

The chain carries TRBV2 and TRBJ1-1, with 7 bases identical to TRBD1. The CDR3 contains 14 residues. With 3 bases clipped from V and 7 bases from J, the junction kept 8 bases outside the gene matches. Germline values: CDR1 SNHLY, CDR2 FYNNEI. Written as DNA, the CDR3 is TGTGCCAGCAGTGAGGAAGGGGGCGGTTTTGAAGCTTTCTTT. It codes for CASSEEGGGFEAFF. The whole variable domain, remainder taken from reference TRBV2 and TRBJ1-1, is EPEVTQTPSHQVTQMGQEVILRCVPISNHLYFYWYRQILGQKVEFLVSFYNNEISEKSEIFDDQFSVERPDGSNFTLKIRSTKLEDSAMYFCASSEEGGGFEAFFGQGTRLTVV.

The chain combines TRBV7-3 with TRBJ1-2; D ambiguous. The CDR3 runs to 13 residues. The V end lost 3 bases, the J end lost 4 bases, and 9 bases lay between the germline ends. Germline V gene sequence: CDR1 SGHTA, CDR2 FQGTGA. The CDR3 is CASSFVPGYGYTF. CDR3 in DNA: TGTGCCAGCAGCTTTGTGCCGGGCTATGGCTACACCTTC.